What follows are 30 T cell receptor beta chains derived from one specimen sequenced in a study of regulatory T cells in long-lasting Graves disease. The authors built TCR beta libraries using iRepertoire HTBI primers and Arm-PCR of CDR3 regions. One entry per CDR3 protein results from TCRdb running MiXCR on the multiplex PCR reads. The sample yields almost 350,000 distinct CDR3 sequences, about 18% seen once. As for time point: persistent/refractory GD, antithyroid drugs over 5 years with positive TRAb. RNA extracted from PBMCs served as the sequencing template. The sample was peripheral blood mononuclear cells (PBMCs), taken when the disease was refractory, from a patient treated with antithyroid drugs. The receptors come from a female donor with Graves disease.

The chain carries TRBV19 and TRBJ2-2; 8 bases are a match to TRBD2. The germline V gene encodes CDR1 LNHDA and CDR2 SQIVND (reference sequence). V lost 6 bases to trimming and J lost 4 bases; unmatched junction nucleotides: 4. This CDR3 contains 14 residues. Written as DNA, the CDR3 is TGTGCCAGTAGGACTAGCGAGATCACCGGGGAGCTGTTTTTT. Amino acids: CASRTSEITGELFF.

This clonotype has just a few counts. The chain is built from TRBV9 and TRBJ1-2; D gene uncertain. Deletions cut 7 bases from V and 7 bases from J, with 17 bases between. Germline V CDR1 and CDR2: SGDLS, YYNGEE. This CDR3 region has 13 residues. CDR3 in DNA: TGTGCCAGCCGCGGGAGAGATCTTAGTGGCTACACCTTC. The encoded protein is CASRGRDLSGYTF.

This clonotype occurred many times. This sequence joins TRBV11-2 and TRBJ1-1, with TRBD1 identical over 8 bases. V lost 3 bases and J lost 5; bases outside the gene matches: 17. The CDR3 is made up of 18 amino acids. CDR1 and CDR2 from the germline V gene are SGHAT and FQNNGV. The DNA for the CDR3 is TGTGCCAGCAGCTTTAGGTTCGAGTCAGGGGGCAGAGGGACTGAAGCTTTCTTT. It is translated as CASSFRFESGGRGTEAFF.

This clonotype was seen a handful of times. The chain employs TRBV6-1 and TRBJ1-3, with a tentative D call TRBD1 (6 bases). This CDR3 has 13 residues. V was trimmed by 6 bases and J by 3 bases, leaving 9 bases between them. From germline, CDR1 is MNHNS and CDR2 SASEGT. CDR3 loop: CASSRTVGNTIYF. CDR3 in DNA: TGTGCCAGCAGCAGGACAGTTGGAAACACCATATATTTT.

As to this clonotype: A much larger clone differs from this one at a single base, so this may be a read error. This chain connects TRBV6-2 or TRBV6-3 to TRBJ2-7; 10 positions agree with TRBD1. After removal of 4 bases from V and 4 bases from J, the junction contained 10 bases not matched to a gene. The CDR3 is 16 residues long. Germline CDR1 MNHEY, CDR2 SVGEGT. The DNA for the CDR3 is TGTGCCAGCAGTTGCTCGAGTGGGACAGGGGCTTACGAGCAGTACTTC. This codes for CASSCSSGTGAYEQYF.

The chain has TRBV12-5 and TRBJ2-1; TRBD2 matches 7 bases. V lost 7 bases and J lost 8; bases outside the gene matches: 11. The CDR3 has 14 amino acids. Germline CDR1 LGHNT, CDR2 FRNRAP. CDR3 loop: CASALAVEGDEQFF. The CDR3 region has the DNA TGTGCTAGTGCTCTAGCGGTCGAAGGCGATGAGCAGTTCTTC.

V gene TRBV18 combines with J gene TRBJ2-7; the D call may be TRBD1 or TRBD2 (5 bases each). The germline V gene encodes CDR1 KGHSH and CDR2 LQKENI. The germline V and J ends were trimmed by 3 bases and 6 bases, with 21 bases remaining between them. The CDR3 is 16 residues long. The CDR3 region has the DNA TGTGCCAGCTCACCGAATAACCGGGACGGAATGTGCGAGCAGTACTTC. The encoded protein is CASSPNNRDGMCEQYF. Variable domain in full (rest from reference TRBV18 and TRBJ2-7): NAGVMQNPRHLVRRRGQEARLRCSPMKGHSHVYWYRQLPEEGLKFMVYLQKENIIDESGMPKERFSAEFPKEGPSILRIQQVVRGDSAAYFCASSPNNRDGMCEQYFGPGTRLTVT.

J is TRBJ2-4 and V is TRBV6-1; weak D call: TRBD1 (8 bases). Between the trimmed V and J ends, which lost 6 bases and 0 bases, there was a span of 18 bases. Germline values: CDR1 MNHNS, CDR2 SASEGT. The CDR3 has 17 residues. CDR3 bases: TGTGCCAGCAGCGACAGGGGAGGGGCGTCAGCCAAAAACATTCAGTACTTC. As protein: CASSDRGGASAKNIQYF.

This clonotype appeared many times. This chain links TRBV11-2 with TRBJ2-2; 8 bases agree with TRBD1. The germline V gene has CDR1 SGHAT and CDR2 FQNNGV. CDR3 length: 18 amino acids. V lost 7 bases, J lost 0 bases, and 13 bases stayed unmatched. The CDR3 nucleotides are TGTGCCAGCACCACGGACAGGGTAGAGTTCGCGAACACCGGGGAGCTGTTTTTT. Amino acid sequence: CASTTDRVEFANTGELFF.

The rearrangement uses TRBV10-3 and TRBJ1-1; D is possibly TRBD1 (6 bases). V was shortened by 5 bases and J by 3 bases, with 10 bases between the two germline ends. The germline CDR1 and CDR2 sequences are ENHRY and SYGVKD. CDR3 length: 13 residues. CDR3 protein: CAISRGTDTEAFF. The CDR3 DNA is TGTGCCATCAGTAGGGGGACGGACACTGAAGCTTTCTTT.

CDR3 sequence reads: CASSFVQGPDTQYF. The CDR3 DNA sequence: TGTGCCAGCAGTTTCGTCCAGGGACCAGATACGCAGTATTTT. The J gene is TRBJ2-3, the V gene TRBV12-3 or TRBV12-4; D may match TRBD1 or TRBD2 (5 bases each). Trimming cost V 3 bases and J 4 bases, with 11 bases left between them. The length of the CDR3 is 14 residues.

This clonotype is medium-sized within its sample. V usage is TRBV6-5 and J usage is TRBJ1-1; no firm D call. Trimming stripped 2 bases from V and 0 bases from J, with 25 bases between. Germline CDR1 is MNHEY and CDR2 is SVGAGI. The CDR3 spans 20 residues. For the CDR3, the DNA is TGTGCCAGCAGTTACGCAGGCCGTGGACGGAAGTTCAAGGTGAACACTGAAGCTTTCTTT. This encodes CASSYAGRGRKFKVNTEAFF.

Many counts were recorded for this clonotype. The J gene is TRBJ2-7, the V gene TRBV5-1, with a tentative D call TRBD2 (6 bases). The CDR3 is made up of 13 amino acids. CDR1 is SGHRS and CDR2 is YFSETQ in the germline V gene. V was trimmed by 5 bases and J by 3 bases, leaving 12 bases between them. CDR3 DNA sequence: TGCGCCAGCAGACCCGACGGGGGCTACGAGCAGTACTTC. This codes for CASRPDGGYEQYF.

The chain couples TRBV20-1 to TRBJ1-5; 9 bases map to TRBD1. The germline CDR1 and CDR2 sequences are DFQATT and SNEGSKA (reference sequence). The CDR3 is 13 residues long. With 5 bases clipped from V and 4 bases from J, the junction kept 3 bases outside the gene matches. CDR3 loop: CSAVDRGNQPQHF. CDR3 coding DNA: TGCAGTGCTGTGGACAGGGGAAATCAGCCCCAGCATTTT.

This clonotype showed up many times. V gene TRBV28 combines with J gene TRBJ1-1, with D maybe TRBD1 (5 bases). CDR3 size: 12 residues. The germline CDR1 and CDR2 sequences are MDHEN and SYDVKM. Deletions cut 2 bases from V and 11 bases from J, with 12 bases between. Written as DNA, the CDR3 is TGTGCCAGCAGTTTACAGGGAAGGCTGGCTTTCTTT. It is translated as CASSLQGRLAFF.

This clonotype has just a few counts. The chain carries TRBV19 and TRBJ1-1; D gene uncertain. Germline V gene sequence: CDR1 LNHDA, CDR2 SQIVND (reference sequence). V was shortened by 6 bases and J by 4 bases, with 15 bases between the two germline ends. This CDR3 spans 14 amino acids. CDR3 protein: CASSSKIRGTEAFF. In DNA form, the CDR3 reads TGTGCCAGTAGCAGTAAAATCCGAGGCACTGAAGCTTTCTTT.

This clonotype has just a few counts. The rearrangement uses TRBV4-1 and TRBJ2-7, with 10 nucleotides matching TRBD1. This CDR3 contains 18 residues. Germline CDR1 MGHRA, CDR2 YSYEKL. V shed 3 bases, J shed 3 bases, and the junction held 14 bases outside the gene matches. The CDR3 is CASSHLGGQGPTGYEQYF. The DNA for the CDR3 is TGCGCCAGCAGCCATCTGGGGGGACAGGGGCCAACCGGCTACGAGCAGTACTTC.

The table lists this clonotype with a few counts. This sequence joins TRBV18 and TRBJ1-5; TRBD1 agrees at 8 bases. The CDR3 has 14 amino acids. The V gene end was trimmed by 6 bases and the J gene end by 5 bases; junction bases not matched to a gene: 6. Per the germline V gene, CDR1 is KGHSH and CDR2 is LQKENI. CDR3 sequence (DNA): TGTGCCAGCTCTTTTCAGGGGGCCGATCAGCCCCAGCATTTT. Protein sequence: CASSFQGADQPQHF. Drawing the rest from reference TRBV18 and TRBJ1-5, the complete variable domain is NAGVMQNPRHLVRRRGQEARLRCSPMKGHSHVYWYRQLPEEGLKFMVYLQKENIIDESGMPKERFSAEFPKEGPSILRIQQVVRGDSAAYFCASSFQGADQPQHFGDGTRLSIL.

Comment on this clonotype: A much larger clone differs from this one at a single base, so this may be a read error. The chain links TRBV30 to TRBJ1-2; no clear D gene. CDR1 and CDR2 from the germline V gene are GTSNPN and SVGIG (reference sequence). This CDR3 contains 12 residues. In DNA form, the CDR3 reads TGTGCCTGGAGAGGCGTGCCTTATGGCCACACCTTC. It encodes CAWRGVPYGHTF.

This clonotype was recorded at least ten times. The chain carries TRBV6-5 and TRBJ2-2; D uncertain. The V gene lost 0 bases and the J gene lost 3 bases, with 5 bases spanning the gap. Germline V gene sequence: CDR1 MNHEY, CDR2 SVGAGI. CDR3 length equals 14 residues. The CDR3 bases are TGTGCCAGCAGTTACTCTAGGGACACCGGGGAGCTGTTTTTT. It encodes CASSYSRDTGELFF.

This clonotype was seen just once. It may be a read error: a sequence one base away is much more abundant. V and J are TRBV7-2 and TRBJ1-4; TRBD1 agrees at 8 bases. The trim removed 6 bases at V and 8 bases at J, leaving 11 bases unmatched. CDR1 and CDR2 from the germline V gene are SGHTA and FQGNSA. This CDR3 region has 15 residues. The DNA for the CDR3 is TGTGCCAGCAGTTCCACGGGACAGGAAGGGGAAAAACTGTTTTTT. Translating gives CASSSTGQEGEKLFF. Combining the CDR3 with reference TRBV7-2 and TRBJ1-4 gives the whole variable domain GAGVSQSPSNKVTEKGKDVELRCDPISGHTALYWYRQSLGQGLEFLIYFQGNSAPDKSGLPSDRFSAERTGGSVSTLTIQRTQQEDSAVYLCASSSTGQEGEKLFFGSGTQLSVL.

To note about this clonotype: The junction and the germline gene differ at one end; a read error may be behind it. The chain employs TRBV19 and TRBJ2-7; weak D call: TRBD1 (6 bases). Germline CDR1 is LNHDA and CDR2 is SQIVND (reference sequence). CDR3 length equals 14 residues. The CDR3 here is CASSYKGQSYGQYF. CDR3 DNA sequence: TGTGCCAGTAGTTATAAAGGACAGAGCTACGGGCAGTACTTC.

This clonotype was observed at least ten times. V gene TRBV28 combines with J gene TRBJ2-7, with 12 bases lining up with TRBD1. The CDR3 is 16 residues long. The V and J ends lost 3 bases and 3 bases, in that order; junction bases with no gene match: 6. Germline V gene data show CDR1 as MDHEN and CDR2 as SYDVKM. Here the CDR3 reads CASSLSGTGGNYEQYF. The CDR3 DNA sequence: TGTGCCAGCAGTTTGTCTGGGACAGGGGGCAACTACGAGCAGTACTTC. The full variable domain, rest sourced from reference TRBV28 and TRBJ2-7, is DVKVTQSSRYLVKRTGEKVFLECVQDMDHENMFWYRQDPGLGLRLIYFSYDVKMKEKGDIPEGYSVSREKKERFSLILESASTNQTSMYLCASSLSGTGGNYEQYFGPGTRLTVT.

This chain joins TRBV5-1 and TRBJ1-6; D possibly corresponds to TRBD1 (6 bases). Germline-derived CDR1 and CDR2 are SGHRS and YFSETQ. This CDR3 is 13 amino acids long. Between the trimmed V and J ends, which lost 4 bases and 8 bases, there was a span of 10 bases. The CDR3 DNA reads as TGCGCCAGCAGCCCTAGGGGGGATTCACCCCTCCACTTT. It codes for CASSPRGDSPLHF. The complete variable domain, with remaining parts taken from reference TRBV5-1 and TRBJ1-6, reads KAGVTQTPRYLIKTRGQQVTLSCSPISGHRSVSWYQQTPGQGLQFLFEYFSETQRNKGNFPGRFSGRQFSNSRSEMNVSTLELGDSALYLCASSPRGDSPLHFGNGTRLTVT.

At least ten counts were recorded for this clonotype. This CDR3 is CASSLRPALHRRRETQYF. The CDR3 nucleotides read TGTGCCAGCAGCTTACGGCCCGCTCTCCACCGCCGACGGGAGACCCAGTACTTC. The chain joins TRBV11-2 to TRBJ2-5; D call uncertain. Germline assignment: CDR1 SGHAT and CDR2 FQNNGV. V was clipped by 2 bases and J by 5 bases, with 24 bases between them. This CDR3 has 18 residues.

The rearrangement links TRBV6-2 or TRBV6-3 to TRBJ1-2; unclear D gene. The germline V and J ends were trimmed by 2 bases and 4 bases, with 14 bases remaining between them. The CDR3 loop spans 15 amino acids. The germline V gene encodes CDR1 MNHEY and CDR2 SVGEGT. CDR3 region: CASSYRKDGSYGYTF. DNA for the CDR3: TGTGCCAGCAGTTACCGGAAGGACGGCTCCTATGGCTACACCTTC.

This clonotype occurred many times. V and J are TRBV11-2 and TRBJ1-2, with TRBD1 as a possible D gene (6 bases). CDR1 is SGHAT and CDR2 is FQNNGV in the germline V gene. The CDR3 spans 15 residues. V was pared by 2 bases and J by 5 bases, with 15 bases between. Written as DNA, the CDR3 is TGTGCCAGCAGCTTATGGGCAGGGGCGGAGTATGGCTACACCTTC. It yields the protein CASSLWAGAEYGYTF.

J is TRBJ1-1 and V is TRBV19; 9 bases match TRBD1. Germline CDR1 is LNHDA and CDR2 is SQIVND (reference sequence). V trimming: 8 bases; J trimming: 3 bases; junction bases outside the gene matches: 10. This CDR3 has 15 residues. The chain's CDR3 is CASGRTGGGYTEAFF. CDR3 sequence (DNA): TGTGCCAGTGGGAGAACAGGGGGCGGTTACACTGAAGCTTTCTTT.

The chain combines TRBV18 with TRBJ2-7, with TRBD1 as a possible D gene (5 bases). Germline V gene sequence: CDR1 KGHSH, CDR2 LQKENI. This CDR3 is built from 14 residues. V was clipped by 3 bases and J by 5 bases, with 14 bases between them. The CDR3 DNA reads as TGTGCCAGCTCACCGGTCACAGGTCCCCACGAGCAGTACTTC. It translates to CASSPVTGPHEQYF.

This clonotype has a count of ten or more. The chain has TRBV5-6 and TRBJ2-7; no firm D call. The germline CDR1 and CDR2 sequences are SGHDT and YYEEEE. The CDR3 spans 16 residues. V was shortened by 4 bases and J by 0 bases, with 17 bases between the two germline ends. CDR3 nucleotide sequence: TGTGCCAGCAGCCGAAACGCCGACACCATCTCCTACGAGCAGTACTTC. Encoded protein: CASSRNADTISYEQYF.